The sequence of this TCR beta chain was determined in a study of blood T cells in healthy people across ages. Overall study findings and caveats: When set beside aged donors, long-lived donors presented more naive CD4+ cells and higher diversity. Measured against age, TCR beta diversity per million T cells decreased in a roughly linear manner. Strong correlation was found linking TCR beta diversity to naive T cell percentage.

For the second PCR, which ran for about 7 to 12 cycles, a sample-barcoded 5' primer and a J-beta primer mix were used. TCRdb processed the 5' RACE reads anew with MiXCR; each CDR3 protein has one entry. Seen here are more than 650,000 distinct CDR3 sequences, about 53% observed once, and the top ten hold around 41%. Caucasian individuals from Russia who were healthy and aged roughly 6 to 90 acted as donors. With regard to this clonotype: The antigen remains undetermined.

The sequenced sample was blood. This clonotype was obtained from a man older than 75 in good health.

Here the CDR3 reads CASSSQREGGYEQYF. Here the CDR3 DNA reads TGCGCCAGCAGCTCCCAGCGGGAGGGGGGCTACGAGCAGTACTTC. The chain has TRBV4-1 and TRBJ2-7; 10 bases are a match to TRBD2. CDR1 MGHRA and CDR2 YSYEKL come from the germline V gene. Unmatched junction bases numbered 7, after V lost 5 bases and J lost 3 bases. This CDR3 comprises 15 residues.